The clone carrying this TCR beta chain was counted at least ten times. Its antigen is undetermined. TCR cDNA, made by 5'RACE template switching, carried an added universal primer site and UMIs. Each CDR3 protein is one row after TCRdb ran MiXCR on the 5' RACE reads. The sample has approximately 110,000 distinct CDR3 sequences, around 8.6% seen once. The sample belongs to a study of T cells after yellow fever vaccination. Background on the study: Fractions low in cell number were prepared with SMART-Seq v4 Ultra Low Input. Study-wide results and limits: The study re-detected most primary-vaccination clones after the booster (approximately 96% CD4, around 89% CD8).

CDR3 length: 14 amino acids. V was shortened by 1 base and J by 7 bases, with 10 bases between the two germline ends. The clonotype was recovered from a man aged 25-45 years who received the YFV17D yellow fever vaccine. V and J are TRBV12-3 or TRBV12-4 and TRBJ2-2; TRBD2 might be the D (7 bases). The material sequenced was CD8+ T cells sorted from PBMCs, taken 45 days after the yellow fever booster vaccination. This CDR3 reads CASSLGGGVGELFF. The CDR3 region has the DNA TGTGCCAGCAGTTTAGGAGGGGGGGTCGGGGAGCTGTTTTTT.